This passage covers 24 T cell receptor beta chains from one sample sequenced in a study of long-term antiretroviral therapy in people with HIV. At survey level, the immunoSEQ assay was run in its v3.0 version. Assay: immunoSEQ multiplex PCR; the TCRdb copy retains only in-frame clones and omits some. There are around 20,000 clones in the sample; roughly three quarters occur only once, and almost 9.5% lies in the top ten. This specimen consisted of unsorted PBMCs, obtained 0.5 years before starting antiretroviral therapy. These receptors came from a man younger than 35 with HIV.

The chain couples TRBV5-1 to TRBJ2-7; D perhaps matches TRBD2 (7 bases). From germline, CDR1 is SGHRS and CDR2 YFSETQ. Deletions cut 2 bases from V and 2 bases from J, with 11 bases between. The CDR3 sequence is 14 residues long. In DNA form, the CDR3 reads TGCGCCAGCAGCTTCGGGGGGCTTACCTACGAGCAGTACTTC. This encodes CASSFGGLTYEQYF.

The rearrangement uses TRBV27 and TRBJ2-7; tentatively, D is TRBD1 (5 bases). This CDR3 is built from 13 residues. Germline loops: CDR1 MNHEY, CDR2 SMNVEV (reference sequence). V lost 6 bases and J lost 2, with 11 bases in between. The CDR3 region is CASSRTTTYEQYF. DNA for the CDR3: TGTGCCAGCAGCCGGACAACCACCTACGAGCAGTACTTC.

The chain carries TRBV28 and TRBJ2-7; no clear D. V lost 2 bases and J lost 0, with 14 bases in between. Germline assignment: CDR1 MDHEN and CDR2 SYDVKM. The CDR3 contains 16 residues. This chain's CDR3 is CASSLGMGRPSYEQYF. The DNA of the CDR3 is TGTGCCAGCAGTTTAGGAATGGGCCGACCCTCCTACGAGCAGTACTTC.

V usage is TRBV14 and J usage is TRBJ2-5; 10 nucleotides line up with TRBD2. The CDR3 has 14 residues. Trimming at V came to 5 bases and at J to 4 bases, leaving 4 bases not matched to a gene. Germline V CDR1 and CDR2: SGHDN, FVKESK. The CDR3 bases are TGTGCCAGCAGCGCTTTAGCGGGAGGAGAGACCCAGTACTTC. Amino acids: CASSALAGGETQYF.

A few counts support this clone. The genes are TRBV12-5 and TRBJ2-7; D gene ambiguous. CDR1 is LGHNT and CDR2 is FRNRAP in the germline V gene. V lost 1 base and J lost 6, with 1 base in between. The CDR3 is 10 amino acids. The CDR3 region is CASGLAEQYF. The CDR3 DNA sequence: TGTGCTAGTGGTTTGGCCGAGCAGTACTTC.

The chain uses TRBV4-3 and TRBJ1-1; no clear D. The CDR3 sequence is 12 residues long. Between the trimmed V and J ends, which lost 6 bases and 1 base, there was a span of 6 bases. CDR1 is LGHNA and CDR2 is YSLEER in the germline V gene. The CDR3 loop reads CASSTANTEAFF. The CDR3 region has the DNA TGCGCCAGCAGTACAGCGAACACTGAAGCTTTCTTT.

This clone was seen a handful of times. The chain has TRBV7-8 and TRBJ2-1; D ambiguous. There are 15 residues in the CDR3. Germline V lookup: CDR1 SGHVS, CDR2 FQNEAQ. V lost 3 bases to trimming and J lost 4 bases, with 13 bases between them. Here the CDR3 reads CASSFAEPPYNEQFF. CDR3 DNA: TGTGCCAGCAGCTTTGCGGAGCCCCCTTACAATGAGCAGTTCTTC.

The chain joins TRBV6-1 to TRBJ2-7; 10 bases agree with TRBD2. Germline CDR1 MNHNS, CDR2 SASEGT. The CDR3 totals 15 residues. With 7 bases clipped from V and 1 base from J, the junction kept 7 bases outside the gene matches. The CDR3 nucleotides are TGTGCCAGCACTGGACTAGCGGAAGGTTCCTACGAGCAGTACTTC. Translated: CASTGLAEGSYEQYF.

This rearrangement joins TRBV10-2 to TRBJ2-7, with 8 nucleotides matching TRBD2. Germline values: CDR1 WSHSY, CDR2 SAAADI. The CDR3 length is 12 residues. V shed 8 bases, J shed 4 bases, and the junction held 4 bases outside the gene matches. The CDR3 sequence is CASGSGSYEQYF. In nucleotides, the CDR3 is TGCGCCAGCGGGAGCGGGAGTTACGAGCAGTACTTC.

The chain has TRBV7-3 and TRBJ1-1, with D possibly being TRBD1 (5 bases). Trimming removed 3 bases at V and 4 bases at J, with 12 bases between. Germline V gene sequence: CDR1 SGHTA, CDR2 FQGTGA. The CDR3 is made up of 14 amino acids. CDR3 loop: CASSFGAGPTEAFF. In DNA form, the CDR3 reads TGTGCCAGCAGCTTCGGCGCAGGGCCCACTGAAGCTTTCTTT.

The CDR3 DNA reads TGCGCCAGCAGCTTGGCTAGGGGCCGATACGAGCAGTACTTC. This sequence encodes CASSLARGRYEQYF. The J gene is TRBJ2-7, the V gene TRBV5-1, with D perhaps matching TRBD1 (5 bases). Per germline, CDR1 SGHRS and CDR2 YFSETQ. V lost 0 bases to trimming and J lost 4 bases, with 11 bases between them. The CDR3 extends over 14 amino acids.

CDR3: CASGQGDQETQYF. The CDR3 DNA reads as TGTGCCAGTGGACAGGGGGACCAAGAGACCCAGTACTTC. This chain joins TRBV6-1 and TRBJ2-5, with TRBD1 matching 10 bases. The CDR3 loop spans 13 amino acids. Germline trimming cut 9 bases from V and 0 bases from J; bases unmatched to any gene: 1. Per the germline V gene, CDR1 is MNHNS and CDR2 is SASEGT.

This clone turned up a few times. V is TRBV7-8 and J is TRBJ1-5, with D possibly being TRBD1 (5 bases). V was cut by 2 bases and J by 8 bases, with 13 bases left in between. This CDR3 is built from 14 residues. Per germline, CDR1 SGHVS and CDR2 FQNEAQ. CDR3 residues: CASSLTKGFKPQHF. As DNA, the CDR3 is TGTGCCAGCAGCTTAACGAAGGGGTTCAAGCCCCAGCATTTT. Together with reference TRBV7-8 and TRBJ1-5, the CDR3 gives the full variable domain: GAGVSQSPRYKVAKRGQDVALRCDPISGHVSLFWYQQALGQGPEFLTYFQNEAQLDKSGLPSDRFFAERPEGSVSTLKIQRTQQEDSAVYLCASSLTKGFKPQHFGDGTRLSIL.

This sequence joins TRBV7-2 and TRBJ1-1, with D tentatively TRBD1 (5 bases). The CDR3 spans 15 residues. Looked up from germline, CDR1 is SGHTA and CDR2 is FQGNSA. V lost 2 bases and J 5 bases, leaving 15 bases between the germline ends. The CDR3: CASSLRGIVGTEAFF. The CDR3 DNA is TGTGCCAGCAGCTTACGGGGGATTGTCGGTACTGAAGCTTTCTTT.

This clone is large (0.1 to 1%). This chain joins TRBV5-6 and TRBJ2-2, with D possibly called TRBD1 or TRBD2 (5 bases each). The germline CDR1 and CDR2 sequences are SGHDT and YYEEEE. V lost 2 bases to trimming and J lost 7 bases, with 12 bases between them. This CDR3 region has 14 residues. CDR3 bases: TGTGCCAGCAGCTTAGGGGAGTTCGGCGGGGAGCTGTTTTTT. This encodes CASSLGEFGGELFF.

This clone was observed once. The rearrangement joins TRBV11-2 to TRBJ1-6, with D possibly being TRBD1 (5 bases). The CDR3 has 15 residues. Per the germline V gene, CDR1 is SGHAT and CDR2 is FQNNGV. V dropped 4 bases and J dropped 10 bases, with 17 bases sitting between them. The CDR3 DNA reads TGTGCCAGCAGCTCCAGGGTAGGGGAGAGATCACCCCTCCACTTT. This encodes CASSSRVGERSPLHF.

The chain links TRBV27 to TRBJ2-7; D is perhaps TRBD1 or TRBD2 (5 bases each). Germline V gives CDR1 MNHEY, CDR2 SMNVEV (reference sequence). Trimming removed 10 bases at V and 3 bases at J, with 16 bases between. The CDR3 consists of 13 residues. CDR3 bases: TGTGCCATCCGCCGGGACCCCTTCTACGAGCAGTACTTC. Residues: CAIRRDPFYEQYF.

The CDR3 here is CASSQDAGLAGAYGHEQYF. The CDR3 DNA reads as TGTGCCAGCAGCCAAGACGCGGGACTAGCGGGAGCCTATGGCCACGAGCAGTACTTC. The chain couples TRBV14 to TRBJ2-7, with 14 bases matching TRBD2. The length of the CDR3 is 19 residues. Germline CDR1 SGHDN, CDR2 FVKESK. With V trimmed by 0 bases and J by 5 bases, 12 bases remained unmatched.

This clone occurred a few times. The chain joins TRBV6-1 to TRBJ2-1; D uncertain. The germline V gene has CDR1 MNHNS and CDR2 SASEGT. The CDR3 length is 13 residues. V lost 2 bases and J lost 4, with 6 bases in between. CDR3 DNA: TGTGCCAGCAGTGAATATGGGTACAATGAGCAGTTCTTC. This translates into CASSEYGYNEQFF.

The rearrangement uses TRBV15 and TRBJ1-6; D possibly corresponds to TRBD1 (6 bases). This CDR3 is 15 amino acids long. V was clipped by 1 base and J by 6 bases, with 10 bases between them. Looked up from germline, CDR1 is LNHNV and CDR2 is YYDKDF (reference sequence). CDR3 residues: CATSRVATGNSPLHF. CDR3 bases: TGTGCCACCAGCAGAGTGGCGACAGGTAATTCACCCCTCCACTTT. Combining the CDR3 with reference TRBV15 and TRBJ1-6 gives the whole variable domain DAMVIQNPRYQVTQFGKPVTLSCSQTLNHNVMYWYQQKSSQAPKLLFHYYDKDFNNEADTPDNFQSRRPNTSFCFLDIRSPGLGDTAMYLCATSRVATGNSPLHFGNGTRLTVT.

The chain has TRBV4-1 and TRBJ1-1; D unresolved. Germline V gives CDR1 MGHRA, CDR2 YSYEKL. The length of the CDR3 is 14 residues. The germline V and J ends were trimmed by 4 bases and 5 bases, with 14 bases remaining between them. The CDR3 sequence: CASSRTDTRTEAFF. The CDR3 nucleotides are TGCGCCAGCAGCCGCACAGATACGAGGACTGAAGCTTTCTTT.

On this clone: One junction end does not reproduce the germline sequence, and a read error may be involved. This sample includes further DNA sequences coding for the same CDR3. The chain has TRBV18 and TRBJ1-1; no firm D call. This CDR3 spans 14 amino acids. In germline, CDR1 is KGHSH, CDR2 LQKENI. The chain's CDR3 is CASYQFDTNTEAFF. The CDR3, as DNA: TGTGCCAGCTACCAATTCGACACTAACACTGAAGCCTTCTTT.

V gene TRBV9 combines with J gene TRBJ1-2; D is unclear. The V gene lost 4 bases and the J gene lost 5 bases, with 24 bases spanning the gap. CDR1 is SGDLS, CDR2 YYNGEE, per germline. The CDR3 loop spans 17 amino acids. Written as DNA, the CDR3 is TGTGCCAGCAGCCTCCCCTTGTCTGGAGGTCAAGGTTATGGCTACACCTTC. Translating gives CASSLPLSGGQGYGYTF.

V is TRBV7-9 and J is TRBJ1-5; D unresolved. The germline gives CDR1 SEHNR, CDR2 FQNEAQ (reference sequence). The length of the CDR3 is 14 residues. Deletions cut 1 base from V and 2 bases from J, with 6 bases between. Written as DNA, the CDR3 is TGTGCCAGCAGCTTAGAGTATGGCAATCAGCCCCAGCATTTT. Translation gives CASSLEYGNQPQHF.